The entry that follows covers one TCR beta chain sequence. The antigen remains unidentified. Someone took the PBMCs out of about 10 ml of fresh peripheral blood. This sample is drawn from a study of Graves' ophthalmopathy and Graves' hyperthyroidism. General study results and limits: It was with 65% to 71% sensitivity and about 73% specificity that the model predicted ophthalmopathy progression.

The length of the CDR3 is 18 residues. V was trimmed by 2 bases and J by 0 bases, leaving 14 bases between them. The germline CDR1 and CDR2 sequences are WSHSY and SAAADI. The study amplified TCR beta CDR3 regions using RNA transcripts. Investigators did first-round RT-PCR with HTBI primers, then second-round multiplex PCR. Each CDR3 protein gets one entry after TCRdb re-called the multiplex PCR reads with MiXCR. The sample lists some 750,000 distinct CDR3 sequences; about 44% were seen once. The specimen sequenced was peripheral blood. This clonotype was obtained from an adult man with Graves' ophthalmopathy. The chain joins TRBV10-2 to TRBJ1-6; D is unclear. The CDR3 here is CASSEHLDWSSYNSPLHF. CDR3 nucleotide sequence: TGCGCCAGCAGTGAGCACCTAGACTGGAGCTCCTATAATTCACCCCTCCACTTT.